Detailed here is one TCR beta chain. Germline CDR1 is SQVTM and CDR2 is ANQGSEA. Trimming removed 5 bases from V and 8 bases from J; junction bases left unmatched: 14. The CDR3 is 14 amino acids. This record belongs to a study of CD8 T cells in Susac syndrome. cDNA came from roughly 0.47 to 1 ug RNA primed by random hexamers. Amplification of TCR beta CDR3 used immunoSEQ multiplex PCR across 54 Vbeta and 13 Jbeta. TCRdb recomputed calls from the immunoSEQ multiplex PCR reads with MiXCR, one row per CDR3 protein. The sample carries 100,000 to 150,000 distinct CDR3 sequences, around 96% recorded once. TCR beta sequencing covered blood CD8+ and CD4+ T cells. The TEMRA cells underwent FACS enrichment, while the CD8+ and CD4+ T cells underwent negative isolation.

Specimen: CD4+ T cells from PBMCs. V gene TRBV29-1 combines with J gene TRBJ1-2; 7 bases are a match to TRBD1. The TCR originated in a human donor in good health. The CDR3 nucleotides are TGCAGCGTTAGCATCGGGACAGCCCTAGAAGGCTACACCTTC. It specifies CSVSIGTALEGYTF.